This T cell receptor beta chain was found in a study of CD8 T cells in Susac syndrome. V dropped 2 bases and J dropped 4 bases, with 2 bases sitting between them. CDR1 is MNHEY and CDR2 is SMNVEV in the germline V gene (reference sequence). The CDR3 totals 12 residues. Sequencing of TCR beta, carried out with a high-throughput approach, was applied to CD8+ and CD4+ T cells from the blood. The multiple sclerosis control group consisted of treatment-naive patients whose relapsing-remitting disease, which was either stable or active, fulfilled revised McDonald criteria. Negative isolation yielded CD8+ and CD4+ T cells; FACS enriched TEMRA cells. This clonotype was observed a handful of times. With random hexamers, 0.5 to 1 ug RNA was reverse transcribed. Amplification of TCR beta CDR3 used immunoSEQ multiplex PCR across 54 Vbeta and 13 Jbeta. From the immunoSEQ multiplex PCR reads, TCRdb called clonotypes with MiXCR, one entry per CDR3 protein. This sample has around 130,000 distinct CDR3 sequences; about 90% occur once, and the top ten carry roughly 0.25%.

The source material was CD8+ T cells from PBMCs. This clonotype was sampled from a human donor with multiple sclerosis. The chain couples TRBV27 to TRBJ2-2; D gene unclear. CDR3 DNA: TGTGCCAGCAGTTTAATCACCGGGGAGCTGTTTTTT. Residues: CASSLITGELFF.